This T cell receptor beta chain derives from a study of blood T cell repertoires in COVID-19. Study-level information: COVID-19 samples, acute and convalescent, were from the United States, Italy and Spain.

CDR3 length: 15 amino acids. Germline CDR1 and CDR2: SGDLS and YYNGEE. V was clipped by 2 bases and J by 7 bases; unmatched bases: 5. The table came from immunoSEQ multiplex PCR; TCRdb's copy has only in-frame clones and leaves some out. The data hold about 66,000 clones, with around 93% observed a single time. The V and J genes are TRBV9 and TRBJ1-6; 8 nucleotides line up with TRBD1. The specimen sequenced was peripheral blood. The sequence was collected from a human donor in a cohort sampled during active COVID-19. CDR3 residues: CASSVSGGGNSPLHF. The DNA of the CDR3 is TGTGCCAGCAGCGTTTCAGGGGGCGGAAATTCACCCCTCCACTTT.